The next 22 T cell receptor beta chains were all read from a single sample in a study of T cells in women clearing cervical HPV infection. TCRdb's table, derived via immunoSEQ multiplex PCR, lists solely in-frame clones and lacks some. Its table lists 35,000 to 45,000 clones. Sample: blood buffy coat. The receptors come from a woman aged 18 to 75 with a cervical HPV16 infection that either progressed to CIN3+ or cleared (not recorded which).

Worth noting for this clone: The missing CDR3 end, 3 residues past where the read stops, is filled in from the germline J gene. V gene TRBV5-1 combines with J gene TRBJ2-1; 14 bases are a match to TRBD2. Germline loops: CDR1 SGHRS, CDR2 YFSETQ. Trimming cost V 4 bases and J 0 bases; bases outside gene matches: 6. The CDR3 runs 18 residues. CDR3 DNA, as far as it was read: TGCGCCAGCAGCCCCGGACTAGCGGGGGGAAGCTCCTACAATGAG. This gives the protein CASSPGLAGGSSYNE. From start to end, the CDR3 is CASSPGLAGGSSYNEQFF.

As to this clone: The read terminates 3 residues before the CDR3 end, so the remaining end is supplied by the germline J gene. This rearrangement joins TRBV5-6 to TRBJ1-5; 9 bases match TRBD1. The germline V gene has CDR1 SGHDT and CDR2 YYEEEE. The CDR3 loop spans 14 amino acids. Trimming at V came to 4 bases and at J to 3 bases, leaving 2 bases not matched to a gene. The CDR3 bases that were read are TGTGCCAGCAGCCGGGACAGGGTCAATCAGCCC. Translating gives CASSRDRVNQP. In full, the CDR3 is CASSRDRVNQPQHF.

CDR3 amino acids: CAIRGLRNSPLHF. Partial CDR3 DNA: TGTGCCATCAGGGGACTGCGAAATTCACCC. The rearrangement joins TRBV10-3 to TRBJ1-6; the D gene is possibly TRBD1 (5 bases). The read is 3 residues too short to cover the CDR3 end, so that end is filled in from the germline J gene. This CDR3 comprises 13 residues. CDR1 and CDR2 from the germline V gene are ENHRY and SYGVKD. Trimming pared 6 bases from V and 7 bases from J, leaving 10 bases between.

To note about this clone: The CDR3 end falls 3 residues outside the read, so it is completed with the germline J gene. The chain links TRBV5-1 to TRBJ2-7; the match to TRBD1 covers 7 bases. J was trimmed by 3 bases and V by 5 bases; bases with no gene match: 17. Germline CDR1 is SGHRS and CDR2 is YFSETQ. There are 17 residues in the CDR3. This CDR3 is CASSETGTYYKLYEQYF. The DNA read from the CDR3 is TGCGCCAGCAGTGAGACAGGGACGTATTACAAACTCTACGAG. Full variable domain (outside the CDR3, taken from reference TRBV5-1 and TRBJ2-7): KAGVTQTPRYLIKTRGQQVTLSCSPISGHRSVSWYQQTPGQGLQFLFEYFSETQRNKGNFPGRFSGRQFSNSRSEMNVSTLELGDSALYLCASSETGTYYKLYEQYFGPGTRLTVT.

On this clone itself: With the read ending 3 residues before the CDR3 end, the germline J gene is used to fill in that end. This chain links TRBV6-2 or TRBV6-3 with TRBJ2-7; D is perhaps TRBD2 (6 bases). The ends were cut back, 6 bases at V and 0 bases at J, with 15 bases in the middle. Germline V lookup: CDR1 MNHEY, CDR2 SVGEGT. This CDR3 region has 15 residues. CDR3 protein: CASRILATSSYEQYF. The CDR3 bases that were read are TGTGCCAGCAGAATACTAGCCACTAGCTCCTACGAG.

Turning to this clone: The DNA ends 3 residues before the CDR3 does, and the rest of the CDR3 is filled in from the germline J gene. V is TRBV6-2 or TRBV6-3 and J is TRBJ2-1; 8 positions agree with TRBD1. The CDR3 runs to 16 residues. Germline values: CDR1 MNHEY, CDR2 SVGEGT. The V and J ends lost 5 bases and 4 bases, in that order; junction bases with no gene match: 10. CDR3 sequence: CASSTRTGKGYNEQFF. The DNA read from the CDR3 is TGTGCCAGCAGTACCCGGACAGGGAAAGGGTACAATGAG.

For this clone: The CDR3 end is not reached by the read, which stops 3 residues before it; the germline J gene fills it in. The chain carries TRBV20-1 and TRBJ2-2; TRBD2 aligns across 8 bases. The V segment lost 0 bases and the J segment 2 bases; nucleotides outside the gene matches: 8. CDR1 is DFQATT, CDR2 SNEGSKA, per germline (reference sequence). The length of the CDR3 is 17 residues. This CDR3 is CSARDFRTSPNTGELFF. CDR3 DNA, as far as it was read: TGCAGTGCTAGAGATTTTAGGACTAGCCCTAACACCGGGGAG.

Points on this clone: The missing CDR3 end, 3 residues past where the read stops, is filled in from the germline J gene. V and J are TRBV28 and TRBJ2-3, with D perhaps matching TRBD2 (6 bases). The germline gives CDR1 MDHEN, CDR2 SYDVKM. The ends were cut back, 4 bases at V and 4 bases at J, with 9 bases in the middle. The CDR3 consists of 13 residues. The CDR3 loop is CASSSPGADTQYF. The part of the CDR3 DNA that was read is TGTGCCAGCAGTTCTCCGGGGGCAGATACG.

Regarding this clone: The read terminates 3 residues ahead of where the CDR3 ends, so the germline J gene completes it. The chain employs TRBV10-3 and TRBJ2-7, with 8 bases aligning to TRBD1. This CDR3 spans 12 amino acids. CDR1 is ENHRY and CDR2 is SYGVKD in the germline V gene. V was pared by 11 bases and J by 2 bases, with 5 bases of the junction left unmatched. The covered CDR3 bases are TGTGCCGTCGGACAGGGCGCCTACGAG. Translated, it gives CAVGQGAYE. The CDR3 as a whole reads CAVGQGAYEQYF.

Note on this clone: The read ends 3 residues early relative to the CDR3; the germline J gene fills the gap. The chain uses TRBV19 and TRBJ1-2; D not certain. The CDR3 is 14 residues long. Germline CDR1 and CDR2: LNHDA and SQIVND (reference sequence). The DNA read from the CDR3 is TGTGCCAGTAGTATAGAGACTGGAGCCTACGAC. Its protein product is CASSIETGAYD. In full, the CDR3 reads CASSIETGAYDYTF.

Details on this clone: With the read ending 3 residues before the CDR3 end, the germline J gene is used to fill in that end. V is TRBV6-2 or TRBV6-3 and J is TRBJ2-4; TRBD1 or TRBD2 may be the D gene (5 bases each). CDR3 length: 17 amino acids. Looked up from germline, CDR1 is MNHEY and CDR2 is SVGEGT. CDR3 DNA (partial): TGTGCCAGCAGTAAAAGGGGCGGAACGGGAAGCAATCAGCCT. This encodes CASSKRGGTGSNQP. The complete CDR3 sequence is CASSKRGGTGSNQPQYF.

Comment on this clone: Read data end 3 residues before the CDR3 end; the end is taken from the germline J gene. The rearrangement links TRBV3-1 (or the pseudogene TRBV3-2) to TRBJ2-2; D may be TRBD1 (6 bases). Germline CDR1 and CDR2: LGHDT and YNNKEL (reference sequence). The length of the CDR3 is 14 residues. Incomplete CDR3 DNA: TGTGCCAGCAGCCAGGGGGCTTATAATTCACCG. It specifies CASSQGAYNSP. The CDR3 as a whole reads CASSQGAYNSPLFF.

As regards this clone: The read ends 3 residues early relative to the CDR3; the germline J gene fills the gap. The rearrangement uses TRBV10-1 and TRBJ2-5; 8 bases map to TRBD2. This CDR3 comprises 14 residues. The trim removed 4 bases at V and 5 bases at J, leaving 6 bases unmatched. Germline loops: CDR1 WNHNN, CDR2 SYGVQD (reference sequence). This CDR3 is CASSGSGSGETQYF. Incomplete CDR3 DNA: TGCGCCAGCAGTGGCAGCGGGAGCGGGGAGACC.

As concerns this clone: The read halts 3 residues ahead of the CDR3 end, with the missing end drawn from the germline J gene. This chain uses TRBV30 with TRBJ1-6; 7 bases match TRBD1. This CDR3 has 14 residues. Germline V gene lookup returns CDR1 GTSNPN and CDR2 SVGIG (reference sequence). The junction had 8 bases not matched to a gene; V was cut back by 3 bases and J by 9 bases. CDR3 loop: CAWRGDSLGSPLHF. Incomplete CDR3 DNA: TGTGCCTGGAGGGGGGACAGCTTGGGTTCACCC.

With respect to this clone: Sequencing ends 3 residues short of the CDR3 end; the germline J gene provides the rest. This chain links TRBV19 with TRBJ1-1; D is undetermined. In germline, CDR1 is LNHDA, CDR2 SQIVND (reference sequence). Trimming pared 3 bases from V and 1 base from J, leaving 6 bases between. The CDR3 extends over 13 amino acids. CDR3 bases read: TGTGCCAGTAGTATCCTCTGGAACACTGAA. This codes for CASSILWNTE. The complete CDR3 reads CASSILWNTEAFF.

In regard to this clone: Read data end 3 residues before the CDR3 end; the end is taken from the germline J gene. The rearrangement uses TRBV19 and TRBJ2-3; 8 nucleotides match TRBD1. Germline V gene sequence: CDR1 LNHDA, CDR2 SQIVND (reference sequence). With V trimmed by 3 bases and J by 0 bases, 5 bases remained unmatched. The CDR3 extends over 16 amino acids. The CDR3 loop is CASSMGTGPSTDTQYF. Incomplete CDR3 DNA: TGTGCCAGTAGTATGGGGACAGGTCCTAGCACAGATACG.

A remark on this clone: The read ends 3 residues before the CDR3 terminus; that terminus is restored from the germline J gene. At the DNA level, this CDR3 is encoded by other sequences in the same sample as well. The chain uses TRBV5-5 and TRBJ2-7; a possible D gene is TRBD2 (6 bases). This CDR3 is 14 amino acids long. Germline V gene lookup returns CDR1 SGHKS and CDR2 YYEKEE (reference sequence). Trimming took 3 bases from V and 3 from J, leaving 13 bases between them. This CDR3 reads CASSWDSSLYEQYF. CDR3 DNA, as far as it was read: TGTGCCAGCAGCTGGGACTCTTCACTCTACGAG.

Remarks on this clone: Coverage ceases 3 residues before the CDR3 finishes, and the germline J gene fills in the end. This chain links TRBV20-1 with TRBJ2-3; 7 nucleotides align to TRBD2. CDR1 is DFQATT and CDR2 is SNEGSKA in the germline V gene (reference sequence). The CDR3 runs to 15 residues. Germline trimming cut 3 bases from V and 1 base from J; bases unmatched to any gene: 7. The CDR3 is CSARPWGGGTDTQYF. The sequenced part of the CDR3 DNA is TGCAGTGCTAGGCCCTGGGGAGGGGGCACAGATACG.

Concerning this clone: The read halts 3 residues ahead of the CDR3 end, with the missing end drawn from the germline J gene. The rearrangement uses TRBV18 and TRBJ1-6, with TRBD1 as a possible D gene (5 bases). V lost 0 bases and J 3 bases, leaving 6 bases between the germline ends. The CDR3 totals 15 residues. Germline V gene data show CDR1 as KGHSH and CDR2 as LQKENI. This chain's CDR3 is CASSPPDSYNSPLHF. CDR3 DNA, as far as it was read: TGTGCCAGCTCACCACCTGACAGCTATAATTCACCC.

For this clone: The CDR3 goes on 3 residues after the read ends, and that part is filled in from the germline J gene. This chain connects TRBV6-2 or TRBV6-3 to TRBJ2-7; D remains ambiguous. The germline CDR1 and CDR2 sequences are MNHEY and SVGEGT. This CDR3 has 13 residues. V was clipped by 4 bases and J by 1 base, with 8 bases between them. The sequenced CDR3 bases are TGTGCCAGCAGTTGGGCTCGATCCTACGAG. Amino acid sequence: CASSWARSYE. The entire CDR3 is CASSWARSYEQYF.

Worth noting for this clone: The CDR3 is cut off 3 residues early in the read; its end comes from the germline J gene. The gene calls are TRBV4-2 and TRBJ1-6; TRBD1 aligns across 10 bases. CDR1 and CDR2 from the germline V gene are LGHNA and YNFKEQ. CDR3 length: 16 amino acids. Trimming removed 3 bases from V and 9 bases from J; junction bases left unmatched: 8. Incomplete CDR3 DNA: TGTGCCAGCAGCCAGGGGACAGGGGCGGGAGGTTCACCC. This codes for CASSQGTGAGGSP. The whole CDR3 sequence is CASSQGTGAGGSPLHF.

Remarks on this clone: The read ends 3 residues shy of where the CDR3 ends; the end is completed using the germline J gene. V is TRBV12-5 and J is TRBJ1-6; 9 nucleotides line up with TRBD1. The ends lost 6 bases at V and 7 bases at J; junction bases unmatched: 4. CDR3 size: 14 residues. Looked up from germline, CDR1 is LGHNT and CDR2 is FRNRAP. The part of the CDR3 DNA that was read is TGTGCTAGTGGCCAAGACAGGGGGAATTCACCC. Protein sequence: CASGQDRGNSP. The whole CDR3 protein reads CASGQDRGNSPLHF.